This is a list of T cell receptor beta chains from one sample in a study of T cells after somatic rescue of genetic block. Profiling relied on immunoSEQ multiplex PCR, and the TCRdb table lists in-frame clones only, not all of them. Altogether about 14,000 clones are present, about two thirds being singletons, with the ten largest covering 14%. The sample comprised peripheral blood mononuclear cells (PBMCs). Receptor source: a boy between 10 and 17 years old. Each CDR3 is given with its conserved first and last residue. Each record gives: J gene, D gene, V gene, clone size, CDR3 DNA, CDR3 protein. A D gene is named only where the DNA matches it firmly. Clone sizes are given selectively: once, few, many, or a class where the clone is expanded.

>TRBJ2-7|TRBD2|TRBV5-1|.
TGCGCCAGCAGCTTAGGGGCTAGCGGAACCTACGAGCAGTACTTC
CASSLGASGTYEQYF
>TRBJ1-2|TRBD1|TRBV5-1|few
TGCGCCAGCAGCTTGGGACAGGGGTGGTATGGCTACACCTTC
CASSLGQGWYGYTF
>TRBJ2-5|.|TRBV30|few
TGTGCCTGGAGGACGTCAGAGGTTCTGGGGACCCAGTACTTC
CAWRTSEVLGTQYF
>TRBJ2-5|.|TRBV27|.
TGTGCCAGCAGTTTAAAGGGGCTACTAGGAGGAGGGGCGCGGGAGACCCAGTACTTC
CASSLKGLLGGGARETQYF
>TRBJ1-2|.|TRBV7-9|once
TGTGCCAGCAGCTTTGACAGCCCCTTGACCTTC
CASSFDSPLTF
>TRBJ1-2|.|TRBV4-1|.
TGCGCCAGCAGCCCGGGCGGGGGATCTCCCTACTATGGCTACACCTTC
CASSPGGGSPYYGYTF
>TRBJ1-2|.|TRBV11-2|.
TGTGCCAGCAGCCATTTGCCGGGACGGAGACTTAACTATGGCTACACCTTC
CASSHLPGRRLNYGYTF
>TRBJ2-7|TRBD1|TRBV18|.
TGTGCCAGCTCAGAACCGGGACAGCTCTCCTACGAGCAGTACTTC
CASSEPGQLSYEQYF
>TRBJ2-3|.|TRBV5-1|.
TGCGCCAGCAGCTTATTACGACAGAAAGATACGCAGTATTTT
CASSLLRQKDTQYF
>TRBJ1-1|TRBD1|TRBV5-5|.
TGTGCCAGCAGCTCAGGGGGAATCACTGAAGCTTTCTTT
CASSSGGITEAFF
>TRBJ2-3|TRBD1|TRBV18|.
TGTGCCAGCTCACGGACGACAGGGCGGACAGATACGCAGTATTTT
CASSRTTGRTDTQYF
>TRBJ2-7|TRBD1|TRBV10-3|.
TGTGCCATCAGCCCAGGGGGCGTTTACGAGCAGTACTTC
CAISPGGVYEQYF
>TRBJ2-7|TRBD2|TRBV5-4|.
TGTGCCAGCAGCTTGCTCTGGACTAGCGGGAGTTCGGGGCCCTACGAGCAGTACTTC
CASSLLWTSGSSGPYEQYF
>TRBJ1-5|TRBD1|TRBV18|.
TGTGCCAGCTCACCCGGGACAGTAAACAATCAGCCCCAGCATTTT
CASSPGTVNNQPQHF
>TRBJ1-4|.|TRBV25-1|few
TGTGCCAGCAGTGACATGACGGCAACTAATGAAAAACTGTTTTTT
CASSDMTATNEKLFF
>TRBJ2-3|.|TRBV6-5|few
TGTGCCAGCAGTTTCGCGCGGGGAGGCACAGATACGCAGTATTTT
CASSFARGGTDTQYF
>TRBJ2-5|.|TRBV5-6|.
TGTGCCAGCAGCCCGGACTCTCAAGAGACCCAGTACTTC
CASSPDSQETQYF
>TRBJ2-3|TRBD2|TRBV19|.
TGTGCCAGTAGTCCCCGCGGGGGGAGCGGGAAAGATACGCAGTATTTT
CASSPRGGSGKDTQYF
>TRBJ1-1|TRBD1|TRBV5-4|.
TGTGCCAGCAGCTTGGCGGGACAGGGGCCGTGGAACACTGAAGCTTTCTTT
CASSLAGQGPWNTEAFF
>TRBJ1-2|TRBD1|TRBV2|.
TGTGCCAGCGCGGGACAGTACCATAACTATGGCTACACCTTC
CASAGQYHNYGYTF
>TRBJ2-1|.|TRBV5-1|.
TGCGCCAGCAGCTTGGCACGGTACTCCTACAATGAGCAGTTCTTC
CASSLARYSYNEQFF
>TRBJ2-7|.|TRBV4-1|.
TGCGCCAGCAGCCAAGCCCCCAGGACTAAGGCCTCCTACGAGCAGTACTTC
CASSQAPRTKASYEQYF
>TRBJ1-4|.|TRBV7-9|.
TGTGCCAGCAGCTTAGTCCAGGGAGGGGAAAAACTGTTTTTT
CASSLVQGGEKLFF
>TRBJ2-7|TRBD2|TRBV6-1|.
TGTGCCAGCAGTGAAGGACTAGCGGGATCCTACGAGCAGTACTTC
CASSEGLAGSYEQYF
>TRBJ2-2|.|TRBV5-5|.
TGTGCCAGCGGGAGTCTAGGGAACACCGGGGAGCTGTTTTTT
CASGSLGNTGELFF
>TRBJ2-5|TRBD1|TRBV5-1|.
TGCGCCAGCAGCTCAGGGACAGGGGTTTACCAAGAGACCCAGTACTTC
CASSSGTGVYQETQYF
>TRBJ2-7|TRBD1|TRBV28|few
TGTGCCAGCAGTTCAAGGACAGGGATAACCTACGAGCAGTACTTC
CASSSRTGITYEQYF
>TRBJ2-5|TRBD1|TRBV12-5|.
TGTGCTAGTGGGGGACAGGGCCAAGAGACCCAGTACTTC
CASGGQGQETQYF